The 27 T cell receptor beta chains below were found in one sample sequenced in a study of T cell responses to AZD1222 COVID-19 vaccine. This table comes from immunoSEQ multiplex PCR, and its TCRdb copy is limited to in-frame clones, with some not included. The sample consists of approximately 140,000 clones, more than 70% of them appearing once. This specimen consisted of peripheral blood, obtained on day 0 of AZD1222 vaccination. Source of these receptors: an adult in good health.

The CDR3 DNA reads TGTGCCAGCAGCGTAGGCCTGGACAGTTTACTCACAGATACGCAGTATTTT. This sequence encodes CASSVGLDSLLTDTQYF. V gene TRBV9 combines with J gene TRBJ2-3, with D possibly being TRBD1 (6 bases). Germline CDR1 SGDLS, CDR2 YYNGEE. CDR3 length equals 17 residues. Trimming shortened V by 0 bases and J by 2 bases, and 16 bases separated the two germline ends.

V is TRBV2 and J is TRBJ2-5; D is possibly TRBD2 (6 bases). V was shortened by 8 bases and J by 1 base, with 14 bases between the two germline ends. Germline values: CDR1 SNHLY, CDR2 FYNNEI. The CDR3 sequence is 14 residues long. Written as DNA, the CDR3 is TGTGCCAGCCTATACGGGGGTATCCAAGAGACCCAGTACTTC. Amino acids: CASLYGGIQETQYF.

The V call is TRBV30, the J call TRBJ2-6, with D unclear. In germline, CDR1 is GTSNPN, CDR2 SVGIG (reference sequence). This CDR3 has 16 residues. Between the trimmed V and J ends, which lost 0 bases and 1 base, there was a span of 10 bases. The CDR3 nucleotides read TGTGCCTGGAGTGTCCTGGGCCGATCTGGGGCCAACGTCCTGACTTTC. As protein: CAWSVLGRSGANVLTF.

The rearrangement uses TRBV18 and TRBJ1-3; weak D call: TRBD1 (5 bases). Trimming took off 6 bases at V and 2 bases at J, with 17 bases between the two ends. CDR1 is KGHSH, CDR2 LQKENI, per germline. This CDR3 region has 16 residues. CDR3 DNA: TGTGCCAGCTCCCAATCAGGGACGGAAGCTGGAAACACCATATATTTT. Amino acid sequence: CASSQSGTEAGNTIYF.

This sequence joins TRBV6-5 and TRBJ2-7; 7 bases are a match to TRBD1. The CDR3 is 13 residues long. J was trimmed by 2 bases and V by 5 bases; bases with no gene match: 3. Germline lookup yields CDR1 MNHEY and CDR2 SVGAGI. As DNA, the CDR3 is TGTGCCAGCAGTCACGACAGGGCCTACGAGCAGTACTTC. Residues: CASSHDRAYEQYF.

The rearrangement joins TRBV2 to TRBJ1-1, with no clear D. CDR1 and CDR2 from the germline V gene are SNHLY and FYNNEI. Trimming stripped 0 bases from V and 4 bases from J, with 6 bases between. CDR3 length equals 13 residues. CDR3 nucleotides: TGTGCCAGCAGTGAAGCGCGTGGCACTGAAGCTTTCTTT. Translating it yields CASSEARGTEAFF. The whole variable domain, filled in from reference TRBV2 and TRBJ1-1, reads EPEVTQTPSHQVTQMGQEVILRCVPISNHLYFYWYRQILGQKVEFLVSFYNNEISEKSEIFDDQFSVERPDGSNFTLKIRSTKLEDSAMYFCASSEARGTEAFFGQGTRLTVV.

This clone was detected only once. This chain connects TRBV4-2 to TRBJ1-1, with TRBD1 identical over 8 bases. The CDR3 runs to 15 residues. V dropped 1 base and J dropped 6; count of bases not matched to a gene: 7. The germline V gene has CDR1 LGHNA and CDR2 YNFKEQ. The CDR3 DNA reads TGTGCCAGCAGCCAAGTGGACAGGGAACTGGCTGAAGCTTTCTTT. This encodes CASSQVDRELAEAFF.

This clone turned up a few times. The chain combines TRBV4-1 with TRBJ1-6; D is unresolved. Germline CDR1 is MGHRA and CDR2 is YSYEKL. The CDR3 spans 12 residues. Trimming took off 1 base at V and 9 bases at J, with 4 bases between the two ends. The CDR3 DNA reads as TGCGCCAGCAGCCAAGTCCGTTCACCCCTCCACTTT. This codes for CASSQVRSPLHF.

This clone has only a few counts. This chain links TRBV30 with TRBJ1-1, with D maybe TRBD1 (5 bases). The CDR3 contains 11 residues. The V end was cut by 5 bases, the J end by 5 bases, with 9 bases between. Germline V CDR1 and CDR2: GTSNPN, SVGIG (reference sequence). In nucleotides, the CDR3 is TGTGCCTGGGTCAGGGCGACTGAAGCTTTCTTT. Translation: CAWVRATEAFF. The variable domain in full, with the rest retrieved from reference TRBV30 and TRBJ1-1, is SQTIHQWPATLVQPVGSPLSLECTVEGTSNPNLYWYRQAAGRGLQLLFYSVGIGQISSEVPQNLSASRPQDRQFILSSKKLLLSDSGFYLCAWVRATEAFFGQGTRLTVV.

This rearrangement joins TRBV27 to TRBJ2-7; TRBD1 matches 7 bases. CDR1 and CDR2 (germline): MNHEY, SMNVEV (reference sequence). This CDR3 has 15 residues. The J segment lost 0 bases and the V segment lost 4 bases, leaving 6 bases of the junction unmatched. CDR3: CASSSTGATSYEQYF. The CDR3 DNA sequence: TGTGCCAGCAGTTCTACAGGGGCCACCTCCTACGAGCAGTACTTC.

The CDR3, as DNA: TGTGCCAGCAGTCTCTCAGGGACCCATCGGAGGGGCTACACCTTC. This codes for CASSLSGTHRRGYTF. The chain carries TRBV28 and TRBJ1-2; a weak D match, TRBD1 (5 bases). The CDR3 sequence is 15 residues long. The V gene lost 5 bases and the J gene lost 8 bases, with 21 bases spanning the gap. Germline V lookup: CDR1 MDHEN, CDR2 SYDVKM.

The V gene is TRBV12-5, the J gene TRBJ2-1, with D maybe TRBD1 (6 bases). V was trimmed by 3 bases and J by 8 bases, leaving 14 bases between them. This CDR3 has 14 residues. Germline CDR1 is LGHNT and CDR2 is FRNRAP. CDR3 bases: TGTGCTAGTGGTTTAAGGAACAGGGCCGATGAGCAGTTCTTC. Translating it yields CASGLRNRADEQFF.

V is TRBV12-3 or TRBV12-4 and J is TRBJ1-6; perhaps TRBD1 as D (6 bases). CDR3 length equals 12 residues. With 8 bases removed from V and 10 bases from J, the gap between germline ends came to 12 bases. The CDR3 DNA reads as TGTGCCAGCCGGACGACAGGCTCACCCCTCCACTTT. Its translation: CASRTTGSPLHF.

The rearrangement links TRBV11-2 to TRBJ2-5, with a weak D call TRBD2 (6 bases). V shed 1 base and J shed 4 bases, with 13 bases lying between them. This CDR3 is 15 amino acids long. Germline V lookup: CDR1 SGHAT, CDR2 FQNNGV. The CDR3 sequence is CASSLGGGLRETQYF. Written as DNA, the CDR3 is TGTGCCAGCAGCTTAGGGGGAGGACTGAGAGAGACCCAGTACTTC. The full variable domain, completed using reference TRBV11-2 and TRBJ2-5, is EAGVAQSPRYKIIEKRQSVAFWCNPISGHATLYWYQQILGQGPKLLIQFQNNGVVDDSQLPKDRFSAERLKGVDSTLKIQPAKLEDSAVYLCASSLGGGLRETQYFGPGTRLLVL.

The V and J genes are TRBV19 and TRBJ1-5; D is uncertain. Germline CDR1 and CDR2: LNHDA and SQIVND (reference sequence). The CDR3 length is 13 residues. The germline V and J ends were trimmed by 7 bases and 2 bases, with 9 bases remaining between them. The CDR3 coding sequence is TGTGCCAGTAAGCGGGGTCGCAATCAGCCCCAGCATTTT. Its translation: CASKRGRNQPQHF.

This chain links TRBV3-1 (or the pseudogene TRBV3-2) with TRBJ2-7, with 7 bases identical to TRBD2. The junction had 21 bases not matched to a gene; V was cut back by 4 bases and J by 3 bases. The CDR3 is 19 amino acids. Germline-derived CDR1 and CDR2 are LGHDT and YNNKEL (reference sequence). DNA of the CDR3: TGTGCCAGCAGCCCGCATCTAACCAGCGGGAATCGGGTCCGCTACGAGCAGTACTTC. Its translation: CASSPHLTSGNRVRYEQYF.

This clone has a handful of counts. The chain links TRBV6-5 to TRBJ1-1; 7 positions match TRBD1. Trimming at V came to 2 bases and at J to 5 bases, leaving 2 bases not matched to a gene. The CDR3 runs to 13 residues. Germline CDR1 MNHEY, CDR2 SVGAGI. Here the CDR3 reads CASSYAGGTEAFF. The DNA for the CDR3 is TGTGCCAGCAGTTACGCAGGGGGAACTGAAGCTTTCTTT.

The rearrangement links TRBV5-8 to TRBJ2-7; TRBD2 matches 8 bases. With V trimmed by 2 bases and J by 10 bases, 5 bases remained unmatched. Germline V gene lookup returns CDR1 SGHTS and CDR2 YDEGEE. The CDR3 runs 12 residues. CDR3 DNA sequence: TGTGCCAGCAGCTTTAGCGGGGCTAATCAGTACTTC. Amino acid sequence: CASSFSGANQYF.

The V gene is TRBV19, the J gene TRBJ1-5; 7 bases line up with TRBD1. Germline assignment: CDR1 LNHDA and CDR2 SQIVND (reference sequence). The CDR3 is made up of 14 amino acids. V shed 5 bases and J 6 bases; nucleotides not matched to a gene: 7. The CDR3 sequence is CASSWQGEGQPQHF. Here the CDR3 DNA reads TGTGCCAGTAGTTGGCAGGGGGAGGGTCAGCCCCAGCATTTT.

V is TRBV4-2 and J is TRBJ1-2; 10 positions agree with TRBD1. The germline V gene has CDR1 LGHNA and CDR2 YNFKEQ. Unmatched junction bases numbered 6, after V lost 5 bases and J lost 3 bases. The CDR3 is made up of 15 amino acids. Written as DNA, the CDR3 is TGTGCCAGCAGCAACCGGGACAGGGGTGACTATGGCTACACCTTC. Translated, it gives CASSNRDRGDYGYTF.

This clone is a singleton in its sample. The chain recombines TRBV27 with TRBJ1-6; D unclear. Germline V lookup: CDR1 MNHEY, CDR2 SMNVEV (reference sequence). The V gene lost 7 bases and the J gene lost 7 bases, with 14 bases spanning the gap. The length of the CDR3 is 14 residues. This chain's CDR3 is CASNPGLGNSPLHF. Written as DNA, the CDR3 is TGTGCCAGCAATCCTGGACTTGGAAATTCACCCCTCCACTTT.

The V and J genes are TRBV19 and TRBJ1-2; TRBD1 might be the D (6 bases). In germline, CDR1 is LNHDA, CDR2 SQIVND (reference sequence). The germline V and J ends were trimmed by 3 bases and 5 bases, with 19 bases remaining between them. The CDR3 loop spans 16 amino acids. The CDR3, as DNA: TGTGCCAGTAGTATGGCCCGACAGGCGGGCGGGTATGGCTACACCTTC. This sequence encodes CASSMARQAGGYGYTF.

This sequence joins TRBV30 and TRBJ2-5, with 8 bases lining up with TRBD1. V lost 2 bases, J lost 13 bases, and 6 bases stayed unmatched. This CDR3 contains 11 residues. Germline V lookup: CDR1 GTSNPN, CDR2 SVGIG (reference sequence). The CDR3 reads CAWSINRGAYF. In DNA form, the CDR3 reads TGTGCCTGGAGTATAAACAGGGGGGCGTACTTC.

This clone occurred once. The rearrangement uses TRBV7-9 and TRBJ1-2, with 7 nucleotides matching TRBD1. After removal of 5 bases from V and 8 bases from J, the junction contained 14 bases not matched to a gene. CDR1 is SEHNR, CDR2 FQNEAQ, per germline (reference sequence). The CDR3 is 15 residues long. CDR3 sequence (DNA): TGTGCCAGCAGCCTGTACTCCGGGACAGAAAACGGCTACACCTTC. It specifies CASSLYSGTENGYTF.

The rearrangement uses TRBV25-1 and TRBJ1-2; 9 bases align to TRBD1. The germline gives CDR1 MGHDK, CDR2 SYGVNS. Unmatched junction bases numbered 11, after V lost 3 bases and J lost 9 bases. The CDR3 contains 15 residues. The CDR3 is CASSDSGTGNIRYTF. The DNA of the CDR3 is TGTGCCAGCAGTGATTCCGGGACAGGGAATATTCGCTACACCTTC.

V and J are TRBV19 and TRBJ2-4; 11 positions agree with TRBD1. Germline V gives CDR1 LNHDA, CDR2 SQIVND (reference sequence). The CDR3 has 13 amino acids. The J segment lost 8 bases and the V segment lost 6 bases, leaving 3 bases of the junction unmatched. The CDR3: CASSRDRGDIQYF. For the CDR3, the DNA is TGTGCCAGTAGCAGGGACAGGGGGGACATTCAGTACTTC.

The rearrangement uses TRBV21-1 and TRBJ1-1. TRBV21-1 is designated a pseudogene. The CDR3 runs to 18 residues. The CDR3 is CASSKGSAGRRVNTEAFF. The CDR3 DNA sequence: TGTGCCAGCAGCAAAGGATCCGCGGGACGTAGGGTGAACACTGAAGCTTTCTTT.